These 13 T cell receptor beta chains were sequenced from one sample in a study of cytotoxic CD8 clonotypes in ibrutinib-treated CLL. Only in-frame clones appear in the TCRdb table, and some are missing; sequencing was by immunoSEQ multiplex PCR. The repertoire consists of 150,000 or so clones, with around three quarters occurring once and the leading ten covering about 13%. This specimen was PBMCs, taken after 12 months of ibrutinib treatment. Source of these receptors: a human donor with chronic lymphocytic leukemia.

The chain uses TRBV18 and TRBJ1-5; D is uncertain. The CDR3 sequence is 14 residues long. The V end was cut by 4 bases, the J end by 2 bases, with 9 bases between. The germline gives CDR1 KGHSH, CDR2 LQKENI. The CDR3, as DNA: TGTGCCAGCTCACAGGAGGGAGGCAATCAGCCCCAGCATTTT. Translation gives CASSQEGGNQPQHF.

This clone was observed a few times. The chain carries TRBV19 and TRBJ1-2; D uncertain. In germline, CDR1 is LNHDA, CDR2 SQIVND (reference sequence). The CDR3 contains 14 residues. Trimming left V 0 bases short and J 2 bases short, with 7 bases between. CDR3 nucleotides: TGTGCCAGTAGTATAGATCGGAACAACTATGGCTACACCTTC. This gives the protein CASSIDRNNYGYTF.

CDR3 DNA sequence: TGTGCCACCAAAATCTGGGGCGGGGAGCGAAGCTACACCTTC. Its translation: CATKIWGGERSYTF. The V call is TRBV5-4, the J call TRBJ1-2; D is perhaps TRBD1 (5 bases). The length of the CDR3 is 14 residues. Looked up from germline, CDR1 is SGHNT and CDR2 is YYREEE (reference sequence). The V end lost 9 bases, the J end lost 9 bases, and 24 bases lay between the germline ends.

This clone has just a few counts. CDR3 sequence (DNA): TGTGCCTGGAGTATCGAGGGGTCCGGTCTAGCGGCCTTAGCTCTATACAATGAGCAGTTCTTC. Its translation: CAWSIEGSGLAALALYNEQFF. V is TRBV30 and J is TRBJ2-1; 7 positions match TRBD2. The CDR3 consists of 21 residues. Trimming took 2 bases from V and 4 from J; bases not matched to a gene: 26. Germline-derived CDR1 and CDR2 are GTSNPN and SVGIG (reference sequence).

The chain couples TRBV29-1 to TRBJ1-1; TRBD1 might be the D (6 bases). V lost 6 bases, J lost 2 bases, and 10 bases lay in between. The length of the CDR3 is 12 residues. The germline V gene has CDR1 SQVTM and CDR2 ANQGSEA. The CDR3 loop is CSVKGHNTEAFF. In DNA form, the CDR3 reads TGCAGCGTAAAGGGACATAACACTGAAGCTTTCTTT. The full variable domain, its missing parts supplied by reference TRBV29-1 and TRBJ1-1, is SAVISQKPSRDICQRGTSLTIQCQVDSQVTMMFWYRQQPGQSLTLIATANQGSEATYESGFVIDKFPISRPNLTFSTLTVSNMSPEDSSIYLCSVKGHNTEAFFGQGTRLTVV.

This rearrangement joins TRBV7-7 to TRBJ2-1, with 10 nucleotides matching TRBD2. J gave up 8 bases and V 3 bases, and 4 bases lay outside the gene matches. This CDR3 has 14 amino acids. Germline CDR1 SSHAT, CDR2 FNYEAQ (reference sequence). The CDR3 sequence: CASSLSGRAYEQFF. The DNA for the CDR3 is TGTGCCAGCAGCTTGAGCGGGAGGGCCTATGAGCAGTTCTTC.

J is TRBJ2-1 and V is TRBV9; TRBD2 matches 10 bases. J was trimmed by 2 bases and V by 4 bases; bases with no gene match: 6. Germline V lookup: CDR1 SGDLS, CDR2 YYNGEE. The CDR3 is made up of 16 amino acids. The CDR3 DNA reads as TGTGCCAGCAGCATATTAGCGGGGGGTACCTACAATGAGCAGTTCTTC. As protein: CASSILAGGTYNEQFF. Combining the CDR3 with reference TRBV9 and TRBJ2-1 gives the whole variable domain DSGVTQTPKHLITATGQRVTLRCSPRSGDLSVYWYQQSLDQGLQFLIQYYNGEERAKGNILERFSAQQFPDLHSELNLSSLELGDSALYFCASSILAGGTYNEQFFGPGTRLTVL.

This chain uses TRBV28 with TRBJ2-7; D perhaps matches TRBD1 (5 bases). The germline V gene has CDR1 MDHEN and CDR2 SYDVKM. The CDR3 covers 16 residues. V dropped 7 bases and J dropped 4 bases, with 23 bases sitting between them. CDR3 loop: CASTTNPTGGWYEQYF. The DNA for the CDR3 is TGTGCCAGCACCACAAACCCTACAGGCGGATGGTACGAGCAGTACTTC.

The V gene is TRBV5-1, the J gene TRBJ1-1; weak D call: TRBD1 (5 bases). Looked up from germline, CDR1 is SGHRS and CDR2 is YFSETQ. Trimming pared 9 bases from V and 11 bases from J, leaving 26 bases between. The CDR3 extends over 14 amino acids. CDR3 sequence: CATKAVGSGSIAFF. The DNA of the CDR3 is TGCGCCACCAAAGCCGTAGGTTCAGGGTCCATCGCTTTCTTT.

CDR3 DNA: TGTGCCAGTTCCTCTAGCGGAATCACAGATACGCAGTATTTT. Its protein is CASSSSGITDTQYF. V is TRBV25-1 and J is TRBJ2-3; TRBD2 matches 7 bases. The CDR3 is 14 amino acids. Germline V gene lookup returns CDR1 MGHDK and CDR2 SYGVNS. Losses at the gene ends were 9 bases for V and 2 bases for J; bases not matched to a gene: 8.

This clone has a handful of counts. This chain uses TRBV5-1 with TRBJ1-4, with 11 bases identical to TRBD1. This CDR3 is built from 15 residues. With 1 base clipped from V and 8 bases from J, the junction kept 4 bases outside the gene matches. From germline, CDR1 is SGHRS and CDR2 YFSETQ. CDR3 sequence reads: CASSLRTGGGEKLFF. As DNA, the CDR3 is TGCGCCAGCAGCTTGAGGACAGGGGGCGGAGAAAAACTGTTTTTT.

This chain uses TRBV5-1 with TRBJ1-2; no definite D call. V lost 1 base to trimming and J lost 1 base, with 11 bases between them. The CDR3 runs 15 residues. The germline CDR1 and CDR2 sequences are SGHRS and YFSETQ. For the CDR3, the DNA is TGCGCCAGCAGCTTGAGTTTCACGAATAACTATGGCTACACCTTC. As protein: CASSLSFTNNYGYTF.

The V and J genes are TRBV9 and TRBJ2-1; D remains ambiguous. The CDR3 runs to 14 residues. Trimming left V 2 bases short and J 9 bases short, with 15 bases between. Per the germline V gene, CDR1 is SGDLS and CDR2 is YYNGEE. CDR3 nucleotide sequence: TGTGCCAGCAGCGTTGAAGCGCAGGTAGTTGAGCAGTTCTTC. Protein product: CASSVEAQVVEQFF.